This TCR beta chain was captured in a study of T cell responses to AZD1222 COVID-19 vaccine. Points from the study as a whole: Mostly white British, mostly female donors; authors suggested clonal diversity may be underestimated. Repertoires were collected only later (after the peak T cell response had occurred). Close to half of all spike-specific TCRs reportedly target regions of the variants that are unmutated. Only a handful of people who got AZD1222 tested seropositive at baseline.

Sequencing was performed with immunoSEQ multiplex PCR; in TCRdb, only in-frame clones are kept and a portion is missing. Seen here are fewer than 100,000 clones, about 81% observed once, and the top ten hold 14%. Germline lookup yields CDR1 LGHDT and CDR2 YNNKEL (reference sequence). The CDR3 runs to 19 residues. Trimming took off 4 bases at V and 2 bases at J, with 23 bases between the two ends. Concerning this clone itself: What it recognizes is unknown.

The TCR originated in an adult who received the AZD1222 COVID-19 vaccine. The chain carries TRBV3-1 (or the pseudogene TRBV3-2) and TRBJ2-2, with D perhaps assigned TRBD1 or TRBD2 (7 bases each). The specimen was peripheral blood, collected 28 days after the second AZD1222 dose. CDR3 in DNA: TGTGCCAGCAGCCCTTACCACCCCCAGGGGGGGGCTAACACCGGGGAGCTGTTTTTT. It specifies CASSPYHPQGGANTGELFF.